This T cell receptor (beta chain) stems from a study of cytomegalovirus exposure and HLA in healthy donors. About the study: Researchers previously reported finding fewer than 120 million unique TCR beta sequences from 150 million to 200 million T cells.

Whole-study findings and limits: Further analysis, carried out later, found HLA-associated TCR beta chains more clonally expanded than equally common other chains.

On this clone itself: Its target is not known.

Primers included in the PCR were 60 Vbeta and 13 Jbeta primers. Per the original methods: In a later analysis, of 79 million or so unique beta chains, roughly 9.9 million appeared in at least two donors. The repertoire was sequenced with immunoSEQ multiplex PCR; TCRdb's copy has only in-frame clones and lacks some. Clonal size and the V and J genes are those of that table, whereas D and trimming came from the DNA. The sample yields 150,000 to 200,000 clones, more than 75% seen once. Germline trimming cut 7 bases from V and 5 bases from J; bases unmatched to any gene: 10. The germline CDR1 and CDR2 sequences are SGHAT and FQNNGV. This CDR3 contains 15 residues.

V and J are TRBV11-2 and TRBJ1-2, with TRBD1 matching over 10 bases. The source material was PBMCs. The sequence was obtained from a man aged 35-49 years in good health and CMV-seropositive. CDR3 nucleotides: TGTGCCAGCAAAGGGGACAGGGGTATCGGATATGGCTACACCTTC. Amino acid sequence: CASKGDRGIGYGYTF.